A selection of T cell receptor beta chains follows, all from one sample in a study of blood T cell repertoires in COVID-19. The table came from immunoSEQ multiplex PCR; TCRdb's copy has only in-frame clones and leaves some out. The table has 350,000 to 450,000 clones, approximately 89% seen once; the top ten hold around 1.7%. The sequenced sample was PBMCs or T cells enriched from blood (not recorded which). These receptors came from a woman between 25 and 40 years old who had recovered from COVID-19. Each CDR3 is given with its conserved first and last residue. The D gene is left open where the match is weak. Clone size is shown for a subset of rows, as once, few, many or a class of expanded clone.

V gene	J gene	D gene	clone size	CDR3 DNA	CDR3 protein
TRBV7-6	TRBJ1-2	NA	once	TGTGCCACCGGGGCAGGGGTTCAACGAGGTAACTATGGCTACACCTTC	CATGAGVQRGNYGYTF
TRBV7-9	TRBJ1-6	NA	NA	TGTGCCAGCAGCTTAGTTGGATCGGAGGGATCGAATTCACCCCTCCACTTT	CASSLVGSEGSNSPLHF
TRBV20-1	TRBJ1-1	NA	NA	TGCAGTGCTAGTAGCTTGAACACTGAAGCTTTCTTT	CSASSLNTEAFF
TRBV30	TRBJ2-7	NA	NA	TGTGCCTGGGCTAGACAGGACTACGAGCAGTACTTC	CAWARQDYEQYF
TRBV5-5	TRBJ2-1	NA	once	TGTGCCAGCAGCCGACAGTCCCACAATGAGCAGTTCTTC	CASSRQSHNEQFF
TRBV27	TRBJ2-7	NA	NA	TGTGCCAGCAGGCCGCAGGGTAGGCACTACGAGCAGTACTTC	CASRPQGRHYEQYF
TRBV18	TRBJ2-5	NA	NA	TGTGCCAGCTCACCACCCGGCCAGCGCGCCCGGGAGACCCAGTACTTC	CASSPPGQRARETQYF
TRBV5-4	TRBJ2-7	NA	NA	TGTGCCAGCAGCTTATTAGCGCGGGACGAGCAGTACTTC	CASSLLARDEQYF
TRBV29-1	TRBJ1-1	NA	NA	TGCAGCGCCCAAGCGGGGGACGAAGAAGCTTTCTTT	CSAQAGDEEAFF
TRBV13	TRBJ1-1	TRBD1	NA	TGTGCCAGCAGCCCTGACCTGACGACAGGGTACACTGAAGCTTTCTTT	CASSPDLTTGYTEAFF